The 23 T cell receptor beta chains reported below all come from one sample, sequenced in a study of blood T cell repertoires in COVID-19. Clones were sequenced by immunoSEQ multiplex PCR, and TCRdb holds only the in-frame ones, with some missing. In the table there are under 300,000 clones, approximately 90% of which are singletons. Sequenced material: PBMCs or T cells enriched from blood (not recorded which). These receptors came from a human donor in a cohort exposed to, infected with or recovered from COVID-19 (not recorded which). The donor label of this sample is uncertain.

This clone was recorded once. The CDR3 DNA reads TGTGCCAGCAGTTTGAGTGGAAACATTCAGTACTTC. Translation gives CASSLSGNIQYF. The chain has TRBV12-3 or TRBV12-4 and TRBJ2-4, with no clear D. The ends were cut back, 3 bases at V and 6 bases at J, with 6 bases in the middle. The CDR3 runs 12 residues.

The chain is built from TRBV7-2 and TRBJ2-3, with 9 bases lining up with TRBD2. CDR3 length equals 15 residues. The V gene end was trimmed by 3 bases and the J gene end by 3 bases; junction bases not matched to a gene: 4. The germline V gene has CDR1 SGHTA and CDR2 FQGNSA. In DNA form, the CDR3 reads TGTGCCAGCAGCTTTGGGACTAGCCAAACAGATACGCAGTATTTT. It codes for CASSFGTSQTDTQYF.

The CDR3 loop is CASSPRQGAYEQYF. The CDR3 nucleotides are TGTGCCAGTAGTCCACGACAGGGCGCCTACGAGCAGTACTTC. V and J are TRBV19 and TRBJ2-7; 7 bases map to TRBD1. V lost 5 bases and J lost 2; bases outside the gene matches: 6. The CDR3 sequence is 14 residues long. Germline CDR1 LNHDA, CDR2 SQIVND (reference sequence).

V is TRBV4-1 and J is TRBJ2-7; D is undetermined. The V end lost 1 base, the J end lost 5 bases, and 3 bases lay between the germline ends. There are 11 residues in the CDR3. Looked up from germline, CDR1 is MGHRA and CDR2 is YSYEKL. The CDR3 DNA follows: TGCGCCAGCAGCCAAGGAGACGAGCAGTACTTC. Translation: CASSQGDEQYF.

The chain links TRBV7-9 to TRBJ1-5; TRBD1 matches 8 bases. CDR3 length equals 16 residues. Germline loops: CDR1 SEHNR, CDR2 FQNEAQ (reference sequence). V gave up 1 base and J gave up 2 bases; unmatched junction bases: 4. Written as DNA, the CDR3 is TGTGCCAGCAGCTTAGGCGACAGGGGTGGCAATCAGCCCCAGCATTTT. Encoded protein: CASSLGDRGGNQPQHF.

CDR3 coding DNA: TGCGCCAGCAGTGAGTCCGGGGGGAGTACAGATACGCAGTATTTT. It translates to CASSESGGSTDTQYF. The chain recombines TRBV10-1 with TRBJ2-3, with 7 bases aligning to TRBD2. The CDR3 is 15 residues long. Germline CDR1 WNHNN, CDR2 SYGVQD (reference sequence). Trimming at V came to 0 bases and at J to 3 bases, leaving 3 bases not matched to a gene.

This sequence joins TRBV4-2 and TRBJ2-1, with D unclear. Between the trimmed V and J ends, which lost 5 bases and 0 bases, there was a span of 11 bases. The V gene's germline CDR1 is LGHNA and CDR2 YNFKEQ. The CDR3 has 15 residues. The CDR3 loop is CASSGRVASYNEQFF. CDR3 in DNA: TGTGCCAGCAGCGGCCGGGTCGCCTCCTACAATGAGCAGTTCTTC.

In its sample, this clone was seen once. The chain has TRBV18 and TRBJ2-3; tentatively, D is TRBD2 (5 bases). Per germline, CDR1 KGHSH and CDR2 LQKENI. V dropped 6 bases and J dropped 8 bases, with 12 bases sitting between them. This CDR3 is built from 12 residues. The DNA of the CDR3 is TGTGCCAGCTCGCTACTAGGAGGTACGCAGTATTTT. Protein product: CASSLLGGTQYF.

V usage is TRBV30 and J usage is TRBJ1-2; possible D gene TRBD1, 5 bases. The CDR3 is 13 amino acids. V was clipped by 3 bases and J by 2 bases, with 10 bases between them. From germline, CDR1 is GTSNPN and CDR2 SVGIG (reference sequence). CDR3 in DNA: TGTGCCTGGAGGCAGGGCCTGAACTATGGCTACACCTTC. As protein: CAWRQGLNYGYTF.

This chain joins TRBV7-9 and TRBJ2-3; possible D gene TRBD2, 5 bases. The CDR3 extends over 16 amino acids. The ends were cut back, 6 bases at V and 1 base at J, with 17 bases in the middle. Germline values: CDR1 SEHNR, CDR2 FQNEAQ (reference sequence). Here the CDR3 DNA reads TGTGCCAGCAGTCGAGATTGGACTGAAGGCACAGATACGCAGTATTTT. The encoded protein is CASSRDWTEGTDTQYF.

The V and J genes are TRBV7-2 and TRBJ1-3, with a tentative D call TRBD1 (6 bases). The CDR3 sequence is 17 residues long. Germline CDR1 is SGHTA and CDR2 is FQGNSA. Trimming removed 0 bases from V and 1 base from J, with 13 bases in between. The CDR3 nucleotides read TGTGCCAGCAGCTTAGCGGCAGGACAGTTTTCTGGAAACACCATATATTTT. Its translation: CASSLAAGQFSGNTIYF.

The rearrangement uses TRBV30 and TRBJ2-3, with 7 bases aligning to TRBD1. Germline V CDR1 and CDR2: GTSNPN, SVGIG (reference sequence). The CDR3 is 13 residues long. V trimming: 3 bases; J trimming: 4 bases; junction bases outside the gene matches: 4. This chain's CDR3 is CAWSGTDSDTQYF. The CDR3 coding sequence is TGTGCCTGGAGCGGGACAGACTCAGATACGCAGTATTTT.

This clone came up once. This chain joins TRBV6-1 and TRBJ2-3, with D perhaps matching TRBD1 (6 bases). This CDR3 region has 16 residues. The germline V gene encodes CDR1 MNHNS and CDR2 SASEGT. Trimming removed 2 bases from V and 3 bases from J, with 15 bases in between. The CDR3 DNA sequence: TGTGCCAGCAGTGAATTTCGGCAGGGGCGGACAGATACGCAGTATTTT. Translated: CASSEFRQGRTDTQYF.

The chain is built from TRBV9 and TRBJ1-3; 9 nucleotides match TRBD1. J gave up 3 bases and V 0 bases, and 4 bases lay outside the gene matches. The CDR3 is 16 residues long. CDR1 and CDR2 (germline): SGDLS, YYNGEE. The CDR3 loop reads CASSVEGQGGGNTIYF. DNA for the CDR3: TGTGCCAGCAGCGTAGAGGGACAGGGTGGTGGAAACACCATATATTTT.

CDR3 region: CASSFESYEQYF. CDR3 DNA: TGTGCCAGCAGCTTCGAGTCCTACGAGCAGTACTTC. The V and J genes are TRBV7-9 and TRBJ2-7; D gene uncertain. From germline, CDR1 is SEHNR and CDR2 FQNEAQ (reference sequence). The CDR3 spans 12 residues. The V and J ends lost 3 bases and 1 base respectively, with 4 bases between them.

This chain links TRBV4-2 with TRBJ2-2; 12 bases match TRBD2. CDR1 and CDR2 (germline): LGHNA, YNFKEQ. Germline trimming cut 1 base from V and 0 bases from J; bases unmatched to any gene: 3. The CDR3 length is 18 residues. The DNA of the CDR3 is TGTGCCAGCAGCCAAGGACTAGCGGGGGCCACGAACACCGGGGAGCTGTTTTTT. As protein: CASSQGLAGATNTGELFF.

The J gene is TRBJ2-5, the V gene TRBV5-4; D ambiguous. This CDR3 comprises 13 residues. Germline V CDR1 and CDR2: SGHNT, YYREEE (reference sequence). Trimming cost V 2 bases and J 5 bases, with 10 bases left between them. This CDR3 is CASSFSGSETQYF. As DNA, the CDR3 is TGTGCCAGCAGCTTTTCCGGGTCTGAGACCCAGTACTTC.

The chain recombines TRBV4-1 with TRBJ2-1; D perhaps matches TRBD2 (6 bases). CDR3 length: 19 amino acids. The germline V and J ends were trimmed by 0 bases and 5 bases, with 23 bases remaining between them. CDR1 is MGHRA, CDR2 YSYEKL, per germline. CDR3 region: CASSQETGEGRVLNNEQFF. The CDR3, as DNA: TGCGCCAGCAGCCAAGAAACGGGAGAGGGGAGAGTGTTAAACAATGAGCAGTTCTTC.

The J gene is TRBJ2-7, the V gene TRBV19; TRBD2 might be the D (5 bases). V was shortened by 3 bases and J by 2 bases, with 14 bases between the two germline ends. In germline, CDR1 is LNHDA, CDR2 SQIVND (reference sequence). This CDR3 has 15 amino acids. DNA of the CDR3: TGTGCCAGTAGTATGCGGCCAAACGGGGCCTACGAGCAGTACTTC. Encoded protein: CASSMRPNGAYEQYF.

This rearrangement joins TRBV4-1 to TRBJ2-3; TRBD2 aligns across 10 bases. The CDR3 has 20 residues. V dropped 0 bases and J dropped 3; count of bases not matched to a gene: 15. Germline CDR1 is MGHRA and CDR2 is YSYEKL. CDR3 bases: TGCGCCAGCAGCCAAGATCCCCCAAGGGCTAGCGGGGGCCGGACAGATACGCAGTATTTT. Protein product: CASSQDPPRASGGRTDTQYF.

The J gene is TRBJ1-5, the V gene TRBV6-5, with TRBD1 matching 8 bases. Germline-derived CDR1 and CDR2 are MNHEY and SVGAGI. V gave up 0 bases and J gave up 4 bases; unmatched junction bases: 5. The CDR3 has 16 residues. This CDR3 is CASSYSRTGFNQPQHF. The CDR3 DNA follows: TGTGCCAGCAGTTACTCTCGGACAGGGTTTAATCAGCCCCAGCATTTT.

Here the CDR3 reads CASSPGTGVSYEQYF. The CDR3 DNA follows: TGCGCCAGCAGCCCCGGGACAGGGGTCTCCTACGAGCAGTACTTC. The V call is TRBV5-1, the J call TRBJ2-7; 10 bases fit TRBD1. Trimming cost V 4 bases and J 0 bases; bases outside gene matches: 4. Germline CDR1 and CDR2: SGHRS and YFSETQ. The CDR3 has 15 amino acids.

The chain joins TRBV5-6 to TRBJ1-2; D perhaps matches TRBD1 (5 bases). CDR3 length equals 15 residues. Trimming left V 3 bases short and J 0 bases short, with 12 bases between. Germline lookup yields CDR1 SGHDT and CDR2 YYEEEE. The CDR3 region has the DNA TGTGCCAGCAGCTCGGACATTCGGGCTAACTATGGCTACACCTTC. This gives the protein CASSSDIRANYGYTF.